This passage covers 6 T cell receptor beta chains from one sample sequenced in a study of beta chain features in type 1 diabetes. General study points: Type 1 diabetes patients showed a moderate but significant shortening of TCRB CDR3s in all four CD4+ subsets.

The entirety of the isolated RNA underwent reverse transcription, so expressed TCRB transcripts were sequenced. Measured with immunoSEQ multiplex PCR; TCRdb has only the in-frame clones, and not every one. The sample includes roughly 730,000 clones, around 15% of them seen just once. These receptors have no known antigen. The sequenced sample consisted of naive CD4+ T cells from blood. These receptors were taken from a man between 18 and 29 years old with type 1 diabetes.

The rearrangement uses TRBV30 and TRBJ1-1; no reliable D call. Trimming shortened V by 3 bases and J by 0 bases, and 8 bases separated the two germline ends. The CDR3 is made up of 13 amino acids. CDR1 is GTSNPN and CDR2 is SVGIG in the germline V gene (reference sequence). CDR3: CAWRPQMNTEAFF. DNA of the CDR3: TGTGCCTGGAGACCACAGATGAACACTGAAGCTTTCTTT.

The V and J genes are TRBV5-4 and TRBJ2-1; D possibly corresponds to TRBD2 (6 bases). CDR1 is SGHNT and CDR2 is YYREEE in the germline V gene (reference sequence). Trimming left V 2 bases short and J 1 base short, with 7 bases between. There are 14 residues in the CDR3. CDR3 nucleotides: TGTGCCAGCAGCTTCCGGGGGTCCTACAATGAGCAGTTCTTC. As protein: CASSFRGSYNEQFF.

This clone was observed a few times. This sequence joins TRBV4-2 and TRBJ1-2, with TRBD1 matching over 9 bases. CDR3 length: 15 residues. Germline values: CDR1 LGHNA, CDR2 YNFKEQ. The V and J ends lost 1 base and 4 bases, in that order; junction bases with no gene match: 4. The CDR3 nucleotides read TGTGCCAGCAGCCAAGGACAGGGGGAGGTCTATGGCTACACCTTC. Translation gives CASSQGQGEVYGYTF.

This clone was recorded a few times. The gene calls are TRBV29-1 and TRBJ1-6, with D possibly TRBD1 on 5 matching bases. The CDR3 runs 14 residues. Germline CDR1 and CDR2: SQVTM and ANQGSEA. Trimming took 6 bases from V and 7 from J, leaving 16 bases between them. For the CDR3, the DNA is TGCAGCGTAGACCGGGGCCTGGAGAATTCACCCCTCCACTTT. Its protein is CSVDRGLENSPLHF.

As to this clone: One junction end disagrees with the germline gene, perhaps due to a read error. This chain uses TRBV4-1 with TRBJ1-6; D is unresolved. The CDR3 is 15 amino acids. Germline CDR1 MGHRA, CDR2 YSYEKL. The DNA for the CDR3 is TGTGCCAGCAGCCAAGTGCCGGACGTGTTTTCACCCCTCCACTTT. It translates to CASSQVPDVFSPLHF.

This clone occurred a few times. The rearrangement joins TRBV18 to TRBJ2-5; 9 bases map to TRBD2. The V gene end was trimmed by 6 bases and the J gene end by 5 bases; junction bases not matched to a gene: 10. Germline CDR1 is KGHSH and CDR2 is LQKENI. This CDR3 comprises 15 residues. The CDR3 sequence is CASSRGTSREETQYF. The CDR3 coding sequence is TGTGCCAGCTCCCGCGGGACTAGCCGGGAGGAGACCCAGTACTTC.